The present T cell receptor beta chain was sequenced within a study of Ad26.COV2.S vaccination and SARS-CoV-2 variants. Indicated treatment: roughly 18 received Ad26.COV2.S at low or high dose, single or two shots; about 5 received placebo; per-sample allocation not given. Specimens were obtained on day 63 following the first vaccine or placebo injection. The V end lost 1 base, the J end lost 0 bases, and 14 bases lay between the germline ends. The germline V gene has CDR1 SQVTM and CDR2 ANQGSEA. The CDR3 has 16 residues. Profiling relied on immunoSEQ multiplex PCR, and the TCRdb table lists in-frame clones only, not all of them. Seen here are 400,000 to 450,000 clones, about 90% observed once, and the top ten hold approximately 4.3%.

This TCR derives from a person between 18 and 60 years old who received the Ad26.COV2.S COVID-19 vaccine or a placebo. Sequenced here: peripheral blood, sampled in a trial of Ad26.COV2.S vaccine versus placebo. V and J are TRBV29-1 and TRBJ2-3; D may be TRBD2 (6 bases). The CDR3 DNA follows: TGCAGCGTTGAAGTTAGTAGCGGTCCTAGCACAGATACGCAGTATTTT. This gives the protein CSVEVSSGPSTDTQYF.